A single sample is the source of the 27 T cell receptor beta chains below, sequenced in a study of blood T cell repertoires in COVID-19 (dated by TCRdb to between 2020 and 2021). The library was produced with the immunoSEQ multiplex PCR assay. TCRdb holds this immuneACCESS table with in-frame rearrangements only. Some clones are missing; in checked studies, unresolved V genes explain under half, and the rest has no known cause. This sample has 310,000 or so clones in its table, and roughly nine tenths of those were observed once. Of the sample, over 2% falls within the top ten clones. Source material: peripheral blood. These receptors came from a woman in her thirties with COVID-19, enrolled during active disease.

This chain uses TRBV7-3 with TRBJ1-1, with D possibly being TRBD1 (5 bases). Per the germline V gene, CDR1 is SGHTA and CDR2 is FQGTGA. Trimming stripped 3 bases from V and 2 bases from J, with 10 bases between. The CDR3 totals 14 residues. CDR3 in DNA: TGTGCCAGCAGCTTGGGGCCAGCCAACACTGAAGCTTTCTTT. Translated, it gives CASSLGPANTEAFF.

This chain uses TRBV5-5 with TRBJ1-4, with D maybe TRBD1 (5 bases). The CDR3 has 14 residues. V lost 1 base to trimming and J lost 6 bases, with 10 bases between them. The germline gives CDR1 SGHKS, CDR2 YYEKEE (reference sequence). In DNA form, the CDR3 reads TGTGCCAGCAGCTTGTTGACAGCCGATGAAAAACTGTTTTTT. Translation gives CASSLLTADEKLFF.

This chain uses TRBV5-1 with TRBJ1-5, with 7 bases matching TRBD1. V lost 7 bases, J lost 2 bases, and 9 bases stayed unmatched. The CDR3 is 15 amino acids. Germline CDR1 is SGHRS and CDR2 is YFSETQ. Here the CDR3 reads CASSGGTIGNQPQHF. DNA of the CDR3: TGCGCCAGCTCAGGGGGAACGATTGGCAATCAGCCCCAGCATTTT.

Only a few counts were recorded for this clone. The genes are TRBV6-5 and TRBJ2-7; 7 nucleotides match TRBD1. Germline CDR1 is MNHEY and CDR2 is SVGAGI. The CDR3 contains 15 residues. The V and J ends lost 5 bases and 2 bases, in that order; junction bases with no gene match: 9. CDR3 loop: CASSQINRGTYEQYF. In nucleotides, the CDR3 is TGTGCCAGCAGTCAAATTAACAGGGGTACCTACGAGCAGTACTTC.

This chain uses TRBV27 with TRBJ1-1, with D possibly being TRBD1 (6 bases). V was shortened by 7 bases and J by 1 base, with 13 bases between the two germline ends. CDR3 size: 14 residues. CDR1 and CDR2 from the germline V gene are MNHEY and SMNVEV (reference sequence). The CDR3 here is CASTMWGPNTEAFF. In nucleotides, the CDR3 is TGTGCCAGCACGATGTGGGGGCCGAACACTGAAGCTTTCTTT.

The chain employs TRBV9 and TRBJ2-5; 7 nucleotides agree with TRBD2. This CDR3 is 15 amino acids long. Trimming cost V 4 bases and J 4 bases; bases outside gene matches: 10. Germline assignment: CDR1 SGDLS and CDR2 YYNGEE. This CDR3 reads CASSTIWGGLETQYF. The CDR3 DNA sequence: TGTGCCAGCAGCACCATTTGGGGAGGGCTAGAGACCCAGTACTTC. Full variable domain (missing parts from reference TRBV9 and TRBJ2-5): DSGVTQTPKHLITATGQRVTLRCSPRSGDLSVYWYQQSLDQGLQFLIQYYNGEERAKGNILERFSAQQFPDLHSELNLSSLELGDSALYFCASSTIWGGLETQYFGPGTRLLVL.

The chain has TRBV5-1 and TRBJ2-2; 8 positions agree with TRBD2. Germline values: CDR1 SGHRS, CDR2 YFSETQ. With V trimmed by 0 bases and J by 6 bases, 10 bases remained unmatched. CDR3 length: 17 amino acids. Here the CDR3 DNA reads TGCGCCAGCAGCTTGGCCGCGGGACTAGTCAGTGCCGGGGAGCTGTTTTTT. It specifies CASSLAAGLVSAGELFF.

The chain recombines TRBV5-1 with TRBJ1-3, with D possibly TRBD1 on 6 matching bases. CDR3 length equals 13 residues. Trimming took off 3 bases at V and 4 bases at J, with 8 bases between the two ends. Germline V lookup: CDR1 SGHRS, CDR2 YFSETQ. CDR3 DNA: TGCGCCAGCAGCTGGGACATCGGAAACACCATATATTTT. Amino acid sequence: CASSWDIGNTIYF.

The chain combines TRBV19 with TRBJ2-1; TRBD2 aligns across 11 bases. CDR1 LNHDA and CDR2 SQIVND come from the germline V gene (reference sequence). Losses at the gene ends were 5 bases for V and 8 bases for J; bases not matched to a gene: 11. The CDR3 covers 16 residues. CDR3 DNA sequence: TGTGCCAGTAGTGAAACTAGCGGGAGTACAGTTTATGAGCAGTTCTTC. Encoded protein: CASSETSGSTVYEQFF.

This sequence joins TRBV29-1 and TRBJ1-1, with a possible D match to TRBD1 (5 bases). The CDR3 is 13 residues long. CDR1 is SQVTM, CDR2 ANQGSEA, per germline. The V end was cut by 7 bases, the J end by 3 bases, with 15 bases between. CDR3: CSAARGGDTEAFF. The CDR3 region has the DNA TGCAGCGCTGCACGGGGAGGGGACACTGAAGCTTTCTTT.

This chain uses TRBV27 with TRBJ1-1, with 10 bases lining up with TRBD1. CDR3 length: 14 residues. V shed 6 bases, J shed 6 bases, and the junction held 7 bases outside the gene matches. The germline V gene has CDR1 MNHEY and CDR2 SMNVEV (reference sequence). The CDR3 region has the DNA TGTGCCAGCAGAACCGCTGGACAGGGGGCTGAAGCTTTCTTT. Translation gives CASRTAGQGAEAFF.

This chain connects TRBV5-1 to TRBJ1-2; 10 positions agree with TRBD1. The CDR3 is made up of 16 amino acids. The germline gives CDR1 SGHRS, CDR2 YFSETQ. Germline trimming cut 4 bases from V and 8 bases from J; bases unmatched to any gene: 14. CDR3 region: CASSPTRDRGIQGYTF. CDR3 coding DNA: TGCGCCAGCAGCCCGACCCGGGACAGGGGTATTCAGGGCTACACCTTC.

V is TRBV30 and J is TRBJ1-4; tentatively, D is TRBD1 (5 bases). The CDR3 runs to 13 residues. The germline V gene has CDR1 GTSNPN and CDR2 SVGIG (reference sequence). Between the trimmed V and J ends, which lost 2 bases and 7 bases, there was a span of 11 bases. The CDR3 DNA follows: TGTGCCTGGAGTCCAGGGAATGCTGAAAAACTGTTTTTT. It encodes CAWSPGNAEKLFF. The variable domain in full, with the rest retrieved from reference TRBV30 and TRBJ1-4, is SQTIHQWPATLVQPVGSPLSLECTVEGTSNPNLYWYRQAAGRGLQLLFYSVGIGQISSEVPQNLSASRPQDRQFILSSKKLLLSDSGFYLCAWSPGNAEKLFFGSGTQLSVL.

The chain combines TRBV7-9 with TRBJ1-1; D is unclear. Between the trimmed V and J ends, which lost 3 bases and 1 base, there was a span of 9 bases. The germline V gene has CDR1 SEHNR and CDR2 FQNEAQ (reference sequence). The CDR3 extends over 14 amino acids. CDR3 DNA: TGTGCCAGCAGCTTCAGTTTTTCGAACACTGAAGCTTTCTTT. This gives the protein CASSFSFSNTEAFF.

The chain combines TRBV5-1 with TRBJ2-5, with D perhaps matching TRBD2 (5 bases). Germline V gene lookup returns CDR1 SGHRS and CDR2 YFSETQ. V was shortened by 0 bases and J by 5 bases, with 11 bases between the two germline ends. CDR3 length: 14 amino acids. CDR3 coding DNA: TGCGCCAGCAGCTTGGCCTGGTGGGAGGAGACCCAGTACTTC. Encoded protein: CASSLAWWEETQYF.

The CDR3 loop is CASSLLIHGQVYSGNTIYF. In nucleotides, the CDR3 is TGTGCCAGCAGCTTACTAATTCACGGACAGGTCTACTCTGGAAACACCATATATTTT. The chain couples TRBV7-2 to TRBJ1-3; 7 bases are shared with TRBD1. The CDR3 is 19 amino acids. Germline V gene data show CDR1 as SGHTA and CDR2 as FQGNSA. Trimming removed 2 bases from V and 0 bases from J; junction bases left unmatched: 13.

This sequence joins TRBV6-6 and TRBJ2-7, with 12 bases matching TRBD1. Trimming cost V 6 bases and J 2 bases; bases outside gene matches: 5. CDR3 length equals 15 residues. Germline V gene lookup returns CDR1 MNHNY and CDR2 SVGAGI (reference sequence). The CDR3 nucleotides read TGTGCCAGCAGCCTGGGACAGGGGGCCGCCTACGAGCAGTACTTC. Its protein is CASSLGQGAAYEQYF.

The rearrangement uses TRBV25-1 and TRBJ2-7; 8 positions match TRBD1. The V segment lost 4 bases and the J segment 7 bases; nucleotides outside the gene matches: 6. The CDR3 totals 13 residues. Per germline, CDR1 MGHDK and CDR2 SYGVNS. The CDR3 DNA is TGTGCCAGCAGTGTCACAGGGGGAGGAGAGCAGTACTTC. Translating it yields CASSVTGGGEQYF.

This clone was recorded once. The chain employs TRBV19 and TRBJ2-7; 8 bases match TRBD2. The CDR3 length is 17 residues. The germline V gene encodes CDR1 LNHDA and CDR2 SQIVND (reference sequence). Trimming took 3 bases from V and 0 from J; bases not matched to a gene: 10. The CDR3 is CASSISGASPSSYEQYF. The CDR3 DNA is TGTGCCAGTAGTATTAGCGGGGCCTCTCCGAGCTCCTACGAGCAGTACTTC.

The chain links TRBV7-9 to TRBJ2-1; 10 positions match TRBD2. This CDR3 has 15 amino acids. Germline CDR1 SEHNR, CDR2 FQNEAQ (reference sequence). The V and J ends lost 1 base and 4 bases, in that order; junction bases with no gene match: 1. The CDR3 spells CASSLGTSGYNEQFF. The CDR3 DNA is TGTGCCAGCAGCTTAGGGACTAGCGGATACAATGAGCAGTTCTTC.

J is TRBJ2-1 and V is TRBV5-1; D is possibly TRBD2 (5 bases). Trimming shortened V by 0 bases and J by 0 bases, and 13 bases separated the two germline ends. CDR1 SGHRS and CDR2 YFSETQ come from the germline V gene. The CDR3 sequence is 17 residues long. The CDR3 reads CASSLAAGLSSYNEQFF. Here the CDR3 DNA reads TGCGCCAGCAGCTTGGCGGCCGGACTGAGCTCCTACAATGAGCAGTTCTTC.

The CDR3 DNA follows: TGTGCCAGCAGCGGTGGGGGAGGACGGTCCTCTGGAAACACCATATATTTT. Its protein product is CASSGGGGRSSGNTIYF. V and J are TRBV9 and TRBJ1-3, with a tentative D call TRBD1 (5 bases). This CDR3 contains 17 residues. Germline loops: CDR1 SGDLS, CDR2 YYNGEE. Trimming stripped 3 bases from V and 0 bases from J, with 16 bases between.

The chain recombines TRBV27 with TRBJ1-1, with a tentative D call TRBD1 (5 bases). The CDR3 totals 14 residues. CDR1 is MNHEY and CDR2 is SMNVEV in the germline V gene (reference sequence). The V and J ends lost 1 base and 0 bases respectively, with 6 bases between them. CDR3 DNA: TGTGCCAGCAGTTTATTAGGGGTGAACACTGAAGCTTTCTTT. It translates to CASSLLGVNTEAFF.

The rearrangement joins TRBV28 to TRBJ1-4, with no clear D. The CDR3 consists of 14 residues. Germline CDR1 is MDHEN and CDR2 is SYDVKM. V dropped 2 bases and J dropped 3 bases, with 7 bases sitting between them. CDR3 in DNA: TGTGCCAGCAGTTTAGGGCGAGCTAATGAAAAACTGTTTTTT. This sequence encodes CASSLGRANEKLFF.

This chain links TRBV6-6 with TRBJ1-1; D might be TRBD1 (6 bases). Trimming cost V 5 bases and J 0 bases, with 13 bases left between them. This CDR3 comprises 15 residues. Germline V CDR1 and CDR2: MNHNY, SVGAGI (reference sequence). The CDR3 region is CASSTGFGMNTEAFF. DNA of the CDR3: TGTGCCAGCAGTACAGGGTTCGGGATGAACACTGAAGCTTTCTTT.

The chain recombines TRBV2 with TRBJ2-2; 8 positions agree with TRBD2. The CDR3 spans 16 residues. Germline assignment: CDR1 SNHLY and CDR2 FYNNEI. V shed 7 bases, J shed 3 bases, and the junction held 10 bases outside the gene matches. CDR3 nucleotide sequence: TGTGCCAGCATCTCAGGGCTAGCGGGTCACACCGGGGAGCTGTTTTTT. Translating it yields CASISGLAGHTGELFF.

The chain employs TRBV3-1 (or the pseudogene TRBV3-2) and TRBJ1-2; 9 bases map to TRBD1. Per germline, CDR1 LGHDT and CDR2 YNNKEL (reference sequence). Trimming took 0 bases from V and 7 from J; bases not matched to a gene: 6. This CDR3 region has 15 residues. CDR3 sequence: CASSQDIQGASGYTF. CDR3 sequence (DNA): TGTGCCAGCAGCCAAGACATACAGGGGGCGAGTGGCTACACCTTC.